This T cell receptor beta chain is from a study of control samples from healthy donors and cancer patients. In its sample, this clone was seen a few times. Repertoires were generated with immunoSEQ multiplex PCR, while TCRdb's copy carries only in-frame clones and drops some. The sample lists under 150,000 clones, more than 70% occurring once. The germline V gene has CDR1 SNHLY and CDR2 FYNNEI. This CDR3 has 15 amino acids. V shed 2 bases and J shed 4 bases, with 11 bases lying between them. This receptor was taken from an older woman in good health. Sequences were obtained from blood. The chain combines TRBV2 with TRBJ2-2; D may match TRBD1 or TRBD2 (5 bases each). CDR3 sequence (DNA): TGTGCCAGCAGTGAATTTTGGGGGAGCACCGGGGAGCTGTTTTTT. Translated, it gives CASSEFWGSTGELFF.